This T cell receptor beta chain emerged from a study of identical twins. Notes on the study in general: Models, which agreed with sharing between unrelated individuals, nonetheless underestimated the out-of-frame TCR alpha sharing seen in monozygotic twins.

Each CDR3 protein gets one entry after TCRdb re-called the 5' RACE reads with MiXCR. The data show about 700,000 distinct CDR3 sequences, about 9.4% seen once. J gave up 3 bases and V 3 bases, and 7 bases lay outside the gene matches. The CDR3 consists of 16 residues. CDR1 and CDR2 from the germline V gene are LNHNV and YYDKDF (reference sequence). There are a few counts of this clonotype. Its antigen remains unknown. The same data also went into a second study, on yellow fever vaccine responses in identical twins.

The sequence came from a woman between 18 and 29 years old in good health. The chain recombines TRBV15 with TRBJ1-1; 10 nucleotides line up with TRBD1. The sequenced sample was PBMCs. The CDR3 DNA reads as TGTGCCACCAGCAGTCCCCTGACAGGGGGCTACACTGAAGCTTTCTTT. It codes for CATSSPLTGGYTEAFF.